These 16 T cell receptor beta chains came from one sample sequenced in a study of identical twins. MiXCR, run by TCRdb on the 5' RACE reads, gives a single entry per CDR3 protein. Altogether more than 1.5 million distinct CDR3 sequences are present, roughly a third being singletons, with the ten largest covering approximately 0.29%. Sequencing was performed on cord blood. The receptors come from a newborn girl in good health.

This clonotype was recorded at least ten times. Its ends do not fully match the called genes, so a read error is possible. This chain uses TRBV28 with TRBJ2-6, with D unresolved. The CDR3 consists of 15 residues. Germline assignment: CDR1 MDHEN and CDR2 SYDVKM. The CDR3 is CASSLYSSGANVLTF. The CDR3 DNA follows: TGTGCCAGCAGCTTATACAGCTCTGGGGCCAACGTCCTGACTTTC.

V is TRBV29-1 and J is TRBJ2-7; D is unclear. The length of the CDR3 is 11 residues. V was shortened by 2 bases and J by 6 bases, with 8 bases between the two germline ends. CDR1 and CDR2 (germline): SQVTM, ANQGSEA. The DNA of the CDR3 is TGCAGCGTTGAAAAAGGGATCGAGCAGTACTTC. This encodes CSVEKGIEQYF.

Points on this clonotype: This clone may be a read error of a much larger clone one base away. CDR3 DNA: TGCAGTGCTAGAGATGGACTAGCGGACTACGAGCAGTACTTC. It yields the protein CSARDGLADYEQYF. This chain uses TRBV20-1 with TRBJ2-4, with 10 bases that match TRBD2. The better agreement between TRBJ2-7 and the DNA end casts doubt on the J call. Germline V gives CDR1 DFQATT, CDR2 SNEGSKA (reference sequence). The CDR3 consists of 14 residues.

The chain is built from TRBV20-1 and TRBJ1-2, with 9 bases that match TRBD1. Germline V CDR1 and CDR2: DFQATT, SNEGSKA (reference sequence). Trimming at V came to 6 bases and at J to 3 bases, leaving 5 bases not matched to a gene. The CDR3 is 13 amino acids. The chain's CDR3 is CSARTGDYYGYTF. In DNA, the CDR3 is TGCAGTGCCCGGACAGGGGACTACTATGGCTACACCTTC.

This clonotype was detected once. The junction shows a germline mismatch at one end, possibly a read error. The chain employs TRBV4-2 and TRBJ1-5; D not certain. The CDR3 totals 13 residues. Looked up from germline, CDR1 is LGHNA and CDR2 is YNFKEQ. For the CDR3, the DNA is TGTGCCAGCAACCAAAATAGCAATCAGCCCCAGCATTTT. Translated, it gives CASNQNSNQPQHF.

This clonotype has only a few counts. The chain combines TRBV27 with TRBJ2-7; 10 bases are shared with TRBD2. Losses at the gene ends were 3 bases for V and 7 bases for J; bases not matched to a gene: 9. The germline V gene has CDR1 MNHEY and CDR2 SMNVEV (reference sequence). CDR3 length: 15 amino acids. The CDR3 sequence is CASSFLAGVYNEQYF. The CDR3 coding sequence is TGTGCCAGCAGTTTTCTAGCGGGAGTCTACAATGAGCAGTACTTC.

Ten or more counts support this clonotype. The chain links TRBV29-1 to TRBJ1-1; no clear D. Germline CDR1 SQVTM, CDR2 ANQGSEA. CDR3 length: 11 amino acids. V lost 4 bases to trimming and J lost 1 base, with 4 bases between them. The CDR3 loop is CSVGQNTEAFF. The CDR3 nucleotides read TGCAGCGTTGGACAGAACACTGAAGCTTTCTTT.

Concerning this clonotype itself: A read error may account for a junction end that differs from germline. The chain carries TRBV12-3 or TRBV12-4 and TRBJ2-7; D unresolved. CDR3 length: 13 amino acids. The CDR3 DNA follows: TGTGCCAACAGTTCTGGCTGGCCTGGGGAGCAGTACTTC. It specifies CANSSGWPGEQYF.

V usage is TRBV28 and J usage is TRBJ2-5; D may be TRBD2 (5 bases). Between the trimmed V and J ends, which lost 3 bases and 0 bases, there was a span of 11 bases. The CDR3 extends over 15 amino acids. CDR1 MDHEN and CDR2 SYDVKM come from the germline V gene. The CDR3 nucleotides read TGTGCCAGCAGTTTGGGAGTTCAGTACCAAGAGACCCAGTACTTC. This gives the protein CASSLGVQYQETQYF.

In this sample, this clonotype turned up a few times. DNA of the CDR3: TGTGCCAGCAGTGAACCAGCAAGGACTAGCGGAACAGGGAGCTCCTACGAGCAGTACTTC. Protein: CASSEPARTSGTGSSYEQYF. V and J are TRBV25-1 and TRBJ2-7, with TRBD2 matching over 10 bases. This CDR3 spans 20 amino acids. The germline gives CDR1 MGHDK, CDR2 SYGVNS. The junction had 16 bases not matched to a gene; V was cut back by 2 bases and J by 0 bases.

The chain carries TRBV5-8 and TRBJ2-5; D not certain. Trimming cost V 1 base and J 3 bases, with 10 bases left between them. The CDR3 extends over 14 amino acids. CDR1 and CDR2 from the germline V gene are SGHTS and YDEGEE. CDR3 sequence: CASSLWADKETQYF. DNA for the CDR3: TGTGCCAGCAGCTTGTGGGCAGACAAAGAGACCCAGTACTTC.

The table lists this clonotype with many counts. This rearrangement joins TRBV20-1 to TRBJ2-1; D is uncertain. Trimming pared 1 base from V and 10 bases from J, leaving 11 bases between. This CDR3 comprises 12 residues. In germline, CDR1 is DFQATT, CDR2 SNEGSKA (reference sequence). CDR3 DNA sequence: TGCAGTGCTAGAGTGCCAAGCAGGGAGCAGTTCTTC. As protein: CSARVPSREQFF.

This clonotype appeared a few times. The J gene is TRBJ1-2, the V gene TRBV27, with D maybe TRBD1 (5 bases). Germline V gene sequence: CDR1 MNHEY, CDR2 SMNVEV (reference sequence). This CDR3 region has 14 residues. V dropped 4 bases and J dropped 4 bases, with 13 bases sitting between them. CDR3 amino acids: CASSSLDQGYGYTF. The CDR3 DNA follows: TGTGCCAGCAGTTCATTAGACCAGGGCTATGGCTACACCTTC.

This chain links TRBV5-8 with TRBJ2-7; TRBD2 agrees at 10 bases. The CDR3 consists of 15 residues. Unmatched junction bases numbered 8, after V lost 2 bases and J lost 6 bases. Germline V gene sequence: CDR1 SGHTS, CDR2 YDEGEE. CDR3 in DNA: TGTGCCAGCAGCTTCGAGCGGGGGGGCCTCAGCGAGCAGTACTTC. Its translation: CASSFERGGLSEQYF.

In its sample, this clonotype was seen a few times. The V gene is TRBV20-1, the J gene TRBJ2-1; D not certain. The CDR3 spans 14 residues. Germline CDR1 DFQATT, CDR2 SNEGSKA (reference sequence). The ends were cut back, 4 bases at V and 0 bases at J, with 10 bases in the middle. CDR3 DNA sequence: TGCAGTGCTATTCCCCGGAGCTCCTACAATGAGCAGTTCTTC. Protein product: CSAIPRSSYNEQFF.

The chain recombines TRBV20-1 with TRBJ2-1, with D possibly being TRBD2 (5 bases). Trimming removed 2 bases from V and 5 bases from J, with 13 bases in between. This CDR3 has 14 amino acids. In germline, CDR1 is DFQATT, CDR2 SNEGSKA (reference sequence). The CDR3, as DNA: TGCAGTGCTAGACCCCTATTAGCGAACAATGAGCAGTTCTTC. Residues: CSARPLLANNEQFF.